This passage covers 21 T cell receptor beta chains from one sample sequenced in a study of T cell clonality in common variable immunodeficiency (dated by TCRdb to between 2015 and 2016). Libraries were constructed by the immunoSEQ multiplex PCR assay. TCRdb retrieved this table from immuneACCESS and kept in-frame rearrangements only. Not all clones are present; in checked studies, unresolved V genes account for under half, and no reason is known for the remainder. This sample contains approximately 44,000 clones, none of which is a singleton. The top ten hold about 3% of the sample. Sequenced input: peripheral blood mononuclear cells. These receptors were taken from a person aged 18 to 70 in good health.

There are many counts of this clone. The read gets to within 3 residues of the CDR3 end, and the germline J gene fills in the rest. The chain is built from TRBV2 and TRBJ1-5; the match to TRBD1 covers 9 bases. The CDR3 contains 14 residues. J was trimmed by 7 bases and V by 6 bases; bases with no gene match: 7. Germline V lookup: CDR1 SNHLY, CDR2 FYNNEI. CDR3 region: CASSSGQGYQPQHF. The CDR3 bases that were read are TGTGCCAGCAGCTCGGGACAGGGATACCAGCCC. The whole variable domain, remainder taken from reference TRBV2 and TRBJ1-5, is EPEVTQTPSHQVTQMGQEVILRCVPISNHLYFYWYRQILGQKVEFLVSFYNNEISEKSEIFDDQFSVERPDGSNFTLKIRSTKLEDSAMYFCASSSGQGYQPQHFGDGTRLSIL.

Comments on this clone: The sequenced fragment ends 3 residues before the CDR3 boundary, so the rest is inferred from the germline J gene. The J gene is TRBJ1-4, the V gene TRBV19; 8 bases line up with TRBD1. Germline V gene sequence: CDR1 LNHDA, CDR2 SQIVND (reference sequence). Trimming cost V 9 bases and J 10 bases; bases outside gene matches: 13. CDR3 length: 14 residues. CDR3 sequence reads: CASLERTGNRKLFF. The CDR3 bases that were read are TGTGCCAGCCTGGAAAGGACAGGGAATAGAAAA.

This clone was counted only a few times. The read comes to an end 3 residues before the CDR3 does, leaving the germline J gene to fill in the end. The chain is built from TRBV20-1 and TRBJ2-1; 9 nucleotides match TRBD2. The CDR3 runs 12 residues. In germline, CDR1 is DFQATT, CDR2 SNEGSKA (reference sequence). Germline trimming cut 7 bases from V and 9 bases from J; bases unmatched to any gene: 7. The sequenced part of the CDR3 DNA is TGCAGTGTGGCGGGGGGGCATCGTGAG. Translation: CSVAGGHRE. The entire CDR3 reads CSVAGGHREQFF.

This clone was picked up many times. The covered CDR3 bases are TGCAGTGCTAGAGACCCACGTCGACAGGGAGGGACAGATACG. The encoded protein is CSARDPRRQGGTDT. The CDR3 in its entirety is CSARDPRRQGGTDTQYF. V and J are TRBV20-1 and TRBJ2-3; D is perhaps TRBD1 or TRBD2 (7 bases each). The read halts 3 residues ahead of the CDR3 end, with the missing end drawn from the germline J gene. V gave up 0 bases and J gave up 3 bases, with 19 bases separating them. The germline V gene has CDR1 DFQATT and CDR2 SNEGSKA (reference sequence). The CDR3 extends over 17 amino acids.

This clone has ten or more counts. With the read ending 3 residues before the CDR3 end, the germline J gene is used to fill in that end. This chain uses TRBV27 with TRBJ2-3; 8 nucleotides align to TRBD1. V trimming: 6 bases; J trimming: 6 bases; junction bases outside the gene matches: 5. CDR1 and CDR2 from the germline V gene are MNHEY and SMNVEV (reference sequence). The CDR3 has 13 amino acids. The CDR3 DNA, read in part, is TGTGCCAGCAGCGACAGGGGCAGGGATACG. It yields the protein CASSDRGRDT. The full CDR3 protein reads CASSDRGRDTQYF.

Ten or more counts support this clone. The DNA ends 3 residues before the CDR3 does, and the rest of the CDR3 is filled in from the germline J gene. The V call is TRBV20-1, the J call TRBJ2-3; 14 positions agree with TRBD2. Germline assignment: CDR1 DFQATT and CDR2 SNEGSKA (reference sequence). There are 19 residues in the CDR3. V was clipped by 7 bases and J by 4 bases; unmatched bases: 19. The CDR3: CSVGGTVTSGRAPSDTQYF. CDR3 bases read: TGCAGTGTTGGGGGGACAGTGACTAGCGGGAGGGCTCCCTCAGATACG.

This clone appeared many times. The read ends 3 residues early relative to the CDR3; the germline J gene fills the gap. The chain employs TRBV5-1 and TRBJ1-1, with D uncertain. The CDR3 has 13 residues. Trimming took off 0 bases at V and 0 bases at J, with 3 bases between the two ends. CDR1 is SGHRS, CDR2 YFSETQ, per germline. CDR3 in amino acids: CASSLEVNTEAFF. CDR3 DNA (partial): TGCGCCAGCAGCTTGGAGGTGAACACTGAA.

This clone has ten or more counts. From the germline J gene comes the end of the CDR3, since the read stops 3 residues before it. The chain carries TRBV19 and TRBJ1-5; maybe TRBD1 (6 bases). This CDR3 contains 19 residues. V was pared by 6 bases and J by 0 bases, with 24 bases between. From germline, CDR1 is LNHDA and CDR2 SQIVND (reference sequence). The CDR3 DNA, read in part, is TGTGCCAGTAGCAACCCCACAGGGTTCACCACCCTTAGCAATCAGCCC. The encoded protein is CASSNPTGFTTLSNQP. The entire CDR3 sequence reads CASSNPTGFTTLSNQPQHF.

In regard to this clone: The CDR3 end is not reached by the read, which stops 3 residues before it; the germline J gene fills it in. The chain uses TRBV19 and TRBJ1-1; 9 positions match TRBD1. V lost 8 bases, J lost 4 bases, and 11 bases stayed unmatched. The CDR3 length is 15 residues. In germline, CDR1 is LNHDA, CDR2 SQIVND (reference sequence). CDR3 DNA (partial): TGTGCCAGTTTCTCGACAGGGGGAGGTTCCACTGAA. Translated: CASFSTGGGSTE. The whole CDR3 protein reads CASFSTGGGSTEAFF.

This clone was seen ten or more times. Sequencing ends 3 residues short of the CDR3 end; the germline J gene provides the rest. V and J are TRBV12-3 or TRBV12-4 and TRBJ1-2, with a possible D match to TRBD1 (6 bases). V shed 7 bases and J shed 0 bases, with 15 bases lying between them. This CDR3 comprises 15 residues. The DNA read from the CDR3 is TGTGCCAGCAAGTCACGCAGGGGTGCTAACTATGGC. As protein: CASKSRRGANYG. The full-length CDR3 reads as CASKSRRGANYGYTF.

There are many counts of this clone. Sequencing ends 3 residues short of the CDR3 end; the germline J gene provides the rest. The chain employs TRBV6-1 and TRBJ2-2; D gene ambiguous. The CDR3 runs 14 residues. V shed 4 bases and J shed 6 bases, with 12 bases lying between them. Germline values: CDR1 MNHNS, CDR2 SASEGT. The DNA read from the CDR3 is TGTGCCAGCAGTGCCCTAATAGACTCCGGGGAG. Translated, it gives CASSALIDSGE. The whole CDR3 reads CASSALIDSGELFF.

This clone has at least ten counts. The CDR3 end is not reached by the read, which stops 3 residues before it; the germline J gene fills it in. This rearrangement joins TRBV19 to TRBJ2-2, with 12 bases that match TRBD2. Trimming at V came to 3 bases and at J to 5 bases, leaving 7 bases not matched to a gene. The CDR3 is 17 residues long. Germline loops: CDR1 LNHDA, CDR2 SQIVND (reference sequence). CDR3: CASSMASGRGRTGELFF. Incomplete CDR3 DNA: TGTGCCAGTAGTATGGCTAGCGGGAGGGGTCGGACCGGGGAG.

At least ten counts were recorded for this clone. This CDR3 reads CASSPGTGRNYGYTF. The DNA read from the CDR3 is TGTGCCAGCAGCCCCGGGACAGGACGAAACTATGGC. This sequence joins TRBV5-6 and TRBJ1-2; 8 bases fit TRBD1. The missing CDR3 end, 3 residues past where the read stops, is filled in from the germline J gene. V gave up 4 bases and J gave up 2 bases; unmatched junction bases: 7. This CDR3 region has 15 residues. CDR1 and CDR2 from the germline V gene are SGHDT and YYEEEE.

This clone was detected many times. Read data end 3 residues before the CDR3 end; the end is taken from the germline J gene. The chain carries TRBV5-4 and TRBJ2-7, with 10 bases matching TRBD1. Germline assignment: CDR1 SGHNT and CDR2 YYREEE (reference sequence). J gave up 2 bases and V 2 bases, and 1 base lay outside the gene matches. The CDR3 runs to 14 residues. CDR3 sequence: CASSFGTGAYEQYF. The sequenced part of the CDR3 DNA is TGTGCCAGCAGCTTCGGGACAGGGGCCTACGAG.

For this clone: An end of the junction does not agree with germline; a read error may underlie this. The read finishes 3 residues shy of the CDR3 end, and the germline J gene is used to complete it. The chain employs TRBV5-5 and TRBJ2-7; 9 bases match TRBD1. The germline V gene has CDR1 SGHKS and CDR2 YYEKEE (reference sequence). The CDR3 runs to 14 residues. The CDR3 region is CAGSRGQGSYEQYF. Partial CDR3 DNA: TGTGCCGGCAGCAGGGGACAGGGCTCCTACGAG. Full variable domain (rest looked up from reference TRBV5-5 and TRBJ2-7): DAGVTQSPTHLIKTRGQQVTLRCSPISGHKSVSWYQQVLGQGPQFIFQYYEKEERGRGNFPDRFSARQFPNYSSELNVNALLLGDSALYLCAGSRGQGSYEQYFGPGTRLTVT.

This clone has a count of ten or more. The CDR3 end falls 3 residues outside the read, so it is completed with the germline J gene. The chain links TRBV18 to TRBJ2-1, with D perhaps TRBD1 (5 bases). The germline CDR1 and CDR2 sequences are KGHSH and LQKENI. The V end was cut by 3 bases, the J end by 5 bases, with 11 bases between. The CDR3 extends over 14 amino acids. The sequenced part of the CDR3 DNA is TGTGCCAGCTCACCGCAATCAGGGAACAATGAG. Protein: CASSPQSGNNE. The entire CDR3 sequence reads CASSPQSGNNEQFF.

This clone was observed many times. The CDR3 is cut off 3 residues early in the read; its end comes from the germline J gene. This chain links TRBV20-1 with TRBJ2-7; no firm D call. Trimming removed 3 bases from V and 1 base from J, with 4 bases in between. The CDR3 spans 11 residues. Per germline, CDR1 DFQATT and CDR2 SNEGSKA (reference sequence). This chain's CDR3 is CSASASYEQYF. The sequenced part of the CDR3 DNA is TGCAGTGCTAGTGCGTCCTACGAG.

This clone showed up many times. The read ends 3 residues shy of where the CDR3 ends; the end is completed using the germline J gene. The chain links TRBV10-1 to TRBJ1-1; D may be TRBD1 (6 bases). The CDR3 is 15 amino acids. Between the trimmed V and J ends, which lost 2 bases and 4 bases, there was a span of 14 bases. In germline, CDR1 is WNHNN, CDR2 SYGVQD (reference sequence). The sequenced CDR3 bases are TGCGCCAGCAGTGAGGTACAGGGAAGGGGCACTGAA. It is translated as CASSEVQGRGTE. The complete CDR3 protein is CASSEVQGRGTEAFF.

This clone occurred many times. The read halts 3 residues ahead of the CDR3 end, with the missing end drawn from the germline J gene. The chain links TRBV20-1 to TRBJ2-7, with TRBD2 identical over 8 bases. The length of the CDR3 is 14 residues. From germline, CDR1 is DFQATT and CDR2 SNEGSKA (reference sequence). Trimming cost V 3 bases and J 2 bases; bases outside gene matches: 6. The CDR3 loop is CSASMGLVTYEQYF. Incomplete CDR3 DNA: TGCAGTGCTAGCATGGGACTAGTTACCTACGAG.

In this sample, this clone turned up a few times. Partial CDR3 DNA: TGTGCCAGCTCACCGACAGGGTCCAACTCTGGAAACACC. It specifies CASSPTGSNSGNT. The whole CDR3 protein is CASSPTGSNSGNTIYF. The chain recombines TRBV18 with TRBJ1-3; 7 bases align to TRBD1. The CDR3 is cut off 3 residues early in the read; its end comes from the germline J gene. The germline CDR1 and CDR2 sequences are KGHSH and LQKENI. V was clipped by 3 bases and J by 0 bases; unmatched bases: 5. This CDR3 region has 16 residues.

The sample holds many counts of this clone. Coverage ceases 3 residues before the CDR3 finishes, and the germline J gene fills in the end. The gene calls are TRBV20-1 and TRBJ2-4; tentative D call: TRBD2 (5 bases). The germline V gene encodes CDR1 DFQATT and CDR2 SNEGSKA (reference sequence). Trimming pared 0 bases from V and 7 bases from J, leaving 13 bases between. The CDR3 runs to 14 residues. The CDR3 protein is CSARDFLADNIQYF. The covered CDR3 bases are TGCAGTGCTAGAGATTTCCTAGCAGACAACATT.